This TCR beta chain was sequenced in a study of blood T cell repertoires in COVID-19. The V end lost 10 bases, the J end lost 4 bases, and 13 bases lay between the germline ends. The V gene's germline CDR1 is SNHLY and CDR2 FYNNEI. CDR3 length equals 12 residues. Sequenced by immunoSEQ multiplex PCR; TCRdb stores in-frame clones only, minus some. The sample contains 200,000 to 300,000 clones, 82% of which appear only once. The clonotype originates from a woman aged 60-70 years with active or convalescent COVID-19. The chain couples TRBV2 to TRBJ1-1, with D maybe TRBD1 (5 bases). Material for sequencing was peripheral blood. CDR3 amino acids: CANRRDGTEAFF. Written as DNA, the CDR3 is TGTGCCAATAGGAGGGACGGCACTGAAGCTTTCTTT. The variable domain in full, with the rest retrieved from reference TRBV2 and TRBJ1-1, is EPEVTQTPSHQVTQMGQEVILRCVPISNHLYFYWYRQILGQKVEFLVSFYNNEISEKSEIFDDQFSVERPDGSNFTLKIRSTKLEDSAMYFCANRRDGTEAFFGQGTRLTVV.